The T cell receptor (beta chain) under discussion was sequenced for a study of cytomegalovirus exposure and HLA in healthy donors. The CDR3 has 15 residues. The germline V gene has CDR1 MNHEY and CDR2 SVGAGI. J gave up 2 bases and V 4 bases, and 8 bases lay outside the gene matches. Primers: 60 Vbeta forward and 13 Jbeta reverse. Produced via immunoSEQ multiplex PCR; TCRdb's table is partial and in-frame only. The sample shows about 160,000 clones, approximately 80% of them seen only once. This chain connects TRBV6-5 to TRBJ2-7; 7 bases agree with TRBD2. The specimen was PBMCs. This TCR was recovered from a woman aged 50 to 65 in good health and CMV-seronegative. CDR3 amino acids: CASSSLGGGTYEQYF. The DNA of the CDR3 is TGTGCCAGCAGTTCGTTGGGCGGGGGTACCTACGAGCAGTACTTC.